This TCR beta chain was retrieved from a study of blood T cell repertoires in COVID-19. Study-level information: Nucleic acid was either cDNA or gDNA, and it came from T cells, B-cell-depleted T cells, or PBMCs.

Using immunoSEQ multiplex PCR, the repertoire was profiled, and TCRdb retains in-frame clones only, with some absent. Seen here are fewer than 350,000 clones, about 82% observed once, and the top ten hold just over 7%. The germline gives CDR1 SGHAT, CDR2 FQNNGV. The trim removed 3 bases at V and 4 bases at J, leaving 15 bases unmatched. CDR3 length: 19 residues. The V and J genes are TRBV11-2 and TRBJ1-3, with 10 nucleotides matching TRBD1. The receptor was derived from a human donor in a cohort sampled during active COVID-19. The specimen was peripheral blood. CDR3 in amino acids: CASSLSGTGASVTGNTIYF. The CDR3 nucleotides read TGTGCCAGCAGCTTGTCCGGGACAGGGGCTTCAGTAACGGGAAACACCATATATTTT.